This T cell receptor (beta chain) was identified during a study of T cells after yellow fever vaccination. Study-level results: Subsequent to the booster, the majority of primary-vaccination clones reappeared (roughly 97% CD4, 88% CD8).

This clonotype was observed a handful of times. What it binds is not known. TCRdb re-analysed the 5' RACE reads in MiXCR, keeping a single row per CDR3 protein. The repertoire holds roughly 120,000 distinct CDR3 sequences, approximately 8.4% seen once, with around 25% in the top ten. V was shortened by 0 bases and J by 5 bases, with 10 bases between the two germline ends. This CDR3 is built from 15 residues. Per germline, CDR1 LGHNA and CDR2 YSLEER. Sample: CD8+ T cells sorted from PBMCs, taken 45 days after the yellow fever booster vaccination. J is TRBJ2-2 and V is TRBV4-3; TRBD1 might be the D (5 bases). This clonotype was sampled from a man aged 30-40 years who received the YFV17D yellow fever vaccine. The CDR3 loop is CASSQEGDWTGELFF. DNA for the CDR3: TGCGCCAGCAGCCAAGAAGGGGATTGGACCGGGGAGCTGTTTTTT.